Below, 5 T cell receptor beta chains from the same sample are listed, as sequenced in a study of patients and donors after allogeneic stem cell transplantation. TCRdb reprocessed the RT-PCR reads with MiXCR, giving one entry per CDR3 protein. The sample includes approximately 430,000 distinct CDR3 sequences, approximately 16% of them seen just once. Input material: blood, either unsorted or a sorted T cell fraction (not recorded which). All receptors come from a human donor who was either an allogeneic HSCT recipient or a stem cell or donor lymphocyte infusion donor (not recorded which). It is not recorded whose cells these are; they may come from a transplant donor.

This clonotype was seen only a few times. This rearrangement joins TRBV11-1 to TRBJ1-1, with a possible D match to TRBD1 (5 bases). The germline gives CDR1 SGHAT, CDR2 FQDESV (reference sequence). The V and J ends lost 3 bases and 6 bases respectively, with 11 bases between them. The CDR3 is made up of 13 amino acids. The chain's CDR3 is CASSFIQGSEAFF. The CDR3 region has the DNA TGTGCCAGCAGCTTTATTCAGGGCTCTGAAGCTTTCTTT. Using reference TRBV11-1 and TRBJ1-1 for the parts outside the CDR3, the full variable domain is EAEVAQSPRYKITEKSQAVAFWCDPISGHATLYWYRQILGQGPELLVQFQDESVVDDSQLPKDRFSAERLKGVDSTLKIQPAELGDSAMYLCASSFIQGSEAFFGQGTRLTVV.

V is TRBV7-6 and J is TRBJ1-1; 8 bases line up with TRBD1. V lost 3 bases to trimming and J lost 6 bases; unmatched junction nucleotides: 15. This CDR3 region has 17 residues. Germline lookup yields CDR1 SGHVS and CDR2 FNYEAQ. Here the CDR3 DNA reads TGTGCCAGCAGCTTCCTAAATCAAACAGGGGGGGTTCCTGAAGCTTTCTTT. Protein: CASSFLNQTGGVPEAFF.

This clonotype has just a few counts. The gene calls are TRBV9 and TRBJ1-3; no definite D call. Germline V gene sequence: CDR1 SGDLS, CDR2 YYNGEE. This CDR3 comprises 15 residues. The ends were cut back, 4 bases at V and 2 bases at J, with 13 bases in the middle. The chain's CDR3 is CASSQVGGTGNTIYF. CDR3 DNA: TGTGCCAGCAGCCAGGTCGGAGGGACTGGAAACACCATATATTTT.

This chain links TRBV3-1 with TRBJ2-7; 7 bases agree with TRBD2. V gave up 1 base and J gave up 3 bases; unmatched junction bases: 6. This CDR3 has 15 amino acids. Germline V lookup: CDR1 LGHDT, CDR2 YNNKEL (reference sequence). CDR3: CASSQVHLAVYEQYF. CDR3 in DNA: TGTGCCAGCAGCCAAGTTCACCTAGCGGTCTACGAGCAGTACTTC.

This clonotype was found many times. The chain employs TRBV21-1 and TRBJ2-5; the DNA was not used to check the table's D call, TRBD2. TRBV21-1 constitutes a pseudogene. The CDR3 has 17 amino acids. In DNA form, the CDR3 reads TGTGCCAGCAGCAAAGGGAGAGTAGCGGGGGGGCAAGAGACCCAGTACTTC. Translation: CASSKGRVAGGQETQYF.